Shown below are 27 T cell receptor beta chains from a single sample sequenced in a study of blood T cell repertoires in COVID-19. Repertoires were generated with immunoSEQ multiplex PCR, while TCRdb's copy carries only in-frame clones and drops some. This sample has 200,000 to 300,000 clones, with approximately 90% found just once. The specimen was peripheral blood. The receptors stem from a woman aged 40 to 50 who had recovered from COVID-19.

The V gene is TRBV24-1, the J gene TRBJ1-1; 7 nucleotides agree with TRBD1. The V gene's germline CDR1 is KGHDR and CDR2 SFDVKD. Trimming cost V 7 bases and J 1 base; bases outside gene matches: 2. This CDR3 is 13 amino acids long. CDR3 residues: CATRDRANTEAFF. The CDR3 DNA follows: TGTGCCACCAGAGACAGGGCGAACACTGAAGCTTTCTTT.

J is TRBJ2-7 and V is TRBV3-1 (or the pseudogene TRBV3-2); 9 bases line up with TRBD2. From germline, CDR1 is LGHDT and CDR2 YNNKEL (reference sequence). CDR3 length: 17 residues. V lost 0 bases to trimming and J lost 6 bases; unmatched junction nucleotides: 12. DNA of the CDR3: TGTGCCAGCAGCCAAGATGGGGAAGCGGGAGGAGTTCTCGAGCAGTACTTC. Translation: CASSQDGEAGGVLEQYF.

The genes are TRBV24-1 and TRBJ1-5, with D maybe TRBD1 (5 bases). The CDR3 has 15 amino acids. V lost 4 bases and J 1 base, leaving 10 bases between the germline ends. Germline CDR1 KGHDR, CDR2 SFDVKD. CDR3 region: CATSDGGKSNQPQHF. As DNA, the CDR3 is TGTGCCACCAGTGACGGGGGAAAGAGCAATCAGCCCCAGCATTTT.

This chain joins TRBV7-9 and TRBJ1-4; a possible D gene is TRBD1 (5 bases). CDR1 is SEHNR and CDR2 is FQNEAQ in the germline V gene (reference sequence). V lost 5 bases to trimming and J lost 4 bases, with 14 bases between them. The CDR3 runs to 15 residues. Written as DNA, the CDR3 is TGTGCCAGCAGCAGGAGGGGTCGGGATAATGAAAAACTGTTTTTT. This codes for CASSRRGRDNEKLFF. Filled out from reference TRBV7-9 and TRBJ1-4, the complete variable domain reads DTGVSQNPRHKITKRGQNVTFRCDPISEHNRLYWYRQTLGQGPEFLTYFQNEAQLEKSRLLSDRFSAERPKGSFSTLEIQRTEQGDSAMYLCASSRRGRDNEKLFFGSGTQLSVL.

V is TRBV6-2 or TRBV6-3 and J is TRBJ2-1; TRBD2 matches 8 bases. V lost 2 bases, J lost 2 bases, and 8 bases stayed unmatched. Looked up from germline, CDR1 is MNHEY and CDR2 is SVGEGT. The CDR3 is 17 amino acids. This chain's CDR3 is CASSYVRGGGTYNEQFF. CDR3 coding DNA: TGTGCCAGCAGTTACGTTCGGGGGGGAGGAACCTACAATGAGCAGTTCTTC.

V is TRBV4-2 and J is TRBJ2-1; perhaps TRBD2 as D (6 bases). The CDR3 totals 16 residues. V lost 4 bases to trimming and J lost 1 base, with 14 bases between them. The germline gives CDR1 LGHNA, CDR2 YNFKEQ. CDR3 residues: CASSPKGAGSYNEQFF. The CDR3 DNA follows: TGTGCCAGCAGCCCCAAAGGCGCGGGGTCCTACAATGAGCAGTTCTTC.

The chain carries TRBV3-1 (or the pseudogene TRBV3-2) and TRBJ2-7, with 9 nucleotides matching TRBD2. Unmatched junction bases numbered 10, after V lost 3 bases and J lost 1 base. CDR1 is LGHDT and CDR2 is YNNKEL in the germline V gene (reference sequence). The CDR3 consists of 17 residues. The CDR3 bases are TGTGCCAGCAGCCAGGGGAGACTAGCGGCTTTTTCCTACGAGCAGTACTTC. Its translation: CASSQGRLAAFSYEQYF.

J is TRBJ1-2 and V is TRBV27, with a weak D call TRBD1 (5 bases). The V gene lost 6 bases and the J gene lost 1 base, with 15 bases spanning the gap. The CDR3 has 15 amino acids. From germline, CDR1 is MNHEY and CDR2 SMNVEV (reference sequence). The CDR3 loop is CASRRGGALNYGYTF. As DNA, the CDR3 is TGTGCCAGCAGGAGGGGAGGGGCGCTTAACTATGGCTACACCTTC.

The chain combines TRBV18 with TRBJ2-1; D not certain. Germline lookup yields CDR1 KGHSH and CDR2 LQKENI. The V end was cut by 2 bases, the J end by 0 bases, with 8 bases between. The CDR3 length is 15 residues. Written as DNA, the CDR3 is TGTGCCAGCTCACCAGCGGCGAGCTCCTACAATGAGCAGTTCTTC. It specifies CASSPAASSYNEQFF.

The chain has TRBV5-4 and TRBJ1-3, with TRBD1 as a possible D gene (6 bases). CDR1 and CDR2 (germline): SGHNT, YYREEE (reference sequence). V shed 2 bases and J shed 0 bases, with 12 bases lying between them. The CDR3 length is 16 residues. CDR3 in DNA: TGTGCCAGCAGCTTAGGACAGCCCAGCTCTGGAAACACCATATATTTT. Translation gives CASSLGQPSSGNTIYF.

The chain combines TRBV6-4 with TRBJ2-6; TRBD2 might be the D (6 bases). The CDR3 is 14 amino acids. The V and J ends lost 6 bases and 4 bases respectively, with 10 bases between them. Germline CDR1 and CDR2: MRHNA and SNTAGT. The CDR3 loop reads CASSARGGANVLTF. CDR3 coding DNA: TGTGCCAGCAGCGCCCGGGGGGGGGCCAACGTCCTGACTTTC.

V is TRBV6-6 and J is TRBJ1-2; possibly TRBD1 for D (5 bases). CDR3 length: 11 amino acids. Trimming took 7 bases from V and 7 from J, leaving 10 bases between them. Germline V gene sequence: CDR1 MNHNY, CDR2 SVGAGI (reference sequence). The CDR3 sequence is CASIGAAGYTF. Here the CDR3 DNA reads TGTGCCAGCATTGGGGCTGCTGGCTACACCTTC.

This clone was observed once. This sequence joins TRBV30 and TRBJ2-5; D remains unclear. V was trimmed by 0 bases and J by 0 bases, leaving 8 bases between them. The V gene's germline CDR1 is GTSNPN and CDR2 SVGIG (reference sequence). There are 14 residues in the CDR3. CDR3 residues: CAWSVWQDQETQYF. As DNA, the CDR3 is TGTGCCTGGAGTGTCTGGCAAGACCAAGAGACCCAGTACTTC.

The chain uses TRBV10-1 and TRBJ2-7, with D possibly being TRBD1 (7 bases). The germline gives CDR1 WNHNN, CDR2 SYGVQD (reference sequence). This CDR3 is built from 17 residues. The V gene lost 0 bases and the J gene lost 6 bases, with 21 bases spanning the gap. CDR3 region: CASSESRWRGRRGEQYV. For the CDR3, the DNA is TGCGCCAGCAGTGAGTCGAGGTGGAGGGGGCGCCGGGGCGAGCAGTACGTC.

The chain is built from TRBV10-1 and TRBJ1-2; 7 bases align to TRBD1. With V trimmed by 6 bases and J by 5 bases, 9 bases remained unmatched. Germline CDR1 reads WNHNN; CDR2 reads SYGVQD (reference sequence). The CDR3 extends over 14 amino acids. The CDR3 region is CASRGDRRRYGYTF. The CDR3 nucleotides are TGCGCCAGCAGGGGGGACAGAAGACGATATGGCTACACCTTC.

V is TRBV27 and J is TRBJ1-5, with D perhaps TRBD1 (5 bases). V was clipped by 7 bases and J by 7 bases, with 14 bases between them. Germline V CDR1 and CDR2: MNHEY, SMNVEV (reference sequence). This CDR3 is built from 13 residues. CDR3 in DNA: TGTGCCAGCACCCCAGGGCGTGGGCAGCCCCAGCATTTT. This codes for CASTPGRGQPQHF.

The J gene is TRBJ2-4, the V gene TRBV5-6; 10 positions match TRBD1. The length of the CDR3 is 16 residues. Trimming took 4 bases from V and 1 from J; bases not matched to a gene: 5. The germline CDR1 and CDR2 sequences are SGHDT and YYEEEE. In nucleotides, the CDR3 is TGTGCCAGCAGCGCAGGGACAGGGGCGGCCAAAAACATTCAGTACTTC. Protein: CASSAGTGAAKNIQYF.

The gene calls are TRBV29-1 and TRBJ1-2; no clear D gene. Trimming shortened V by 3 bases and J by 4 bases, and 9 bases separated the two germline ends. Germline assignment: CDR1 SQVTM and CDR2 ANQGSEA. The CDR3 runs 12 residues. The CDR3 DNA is TGCAGCGTTGAGTGGAGGGCCTATGGCTACACCTTC. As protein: CSVEWRAYGYTF.

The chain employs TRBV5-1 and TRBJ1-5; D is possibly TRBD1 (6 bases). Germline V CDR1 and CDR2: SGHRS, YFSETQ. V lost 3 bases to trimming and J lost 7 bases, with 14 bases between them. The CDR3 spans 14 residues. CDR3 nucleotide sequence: TGCGCCAGCAGCTGGACGGGGGGGGCCCAGCCCCAGCATTTT. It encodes CASSWTGGAQPQHF.

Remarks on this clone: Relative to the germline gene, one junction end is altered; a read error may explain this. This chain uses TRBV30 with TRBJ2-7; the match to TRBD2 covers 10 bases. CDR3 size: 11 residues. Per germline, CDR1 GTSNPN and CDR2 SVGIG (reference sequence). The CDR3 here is CAWRRGGLASF. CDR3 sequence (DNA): TGTGCCTGGAGGAGGGGGGGACTAGCGTCGTTC.

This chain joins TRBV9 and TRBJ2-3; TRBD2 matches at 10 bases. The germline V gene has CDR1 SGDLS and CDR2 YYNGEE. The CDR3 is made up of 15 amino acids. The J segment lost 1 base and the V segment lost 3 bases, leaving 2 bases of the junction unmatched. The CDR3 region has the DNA TGTGCCAGCAGCGCACTAGCGGGACGCACAGATACGCAGTATTTT. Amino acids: CASSALAGRTDTQYF.

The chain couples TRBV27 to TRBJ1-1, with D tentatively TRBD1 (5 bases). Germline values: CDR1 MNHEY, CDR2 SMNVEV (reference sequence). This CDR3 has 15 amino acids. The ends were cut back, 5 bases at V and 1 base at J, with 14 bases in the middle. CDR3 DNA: TGTGCCAGCAGTCCCGGGGGGGGACCGAACACTGAAGCTTTCTTT. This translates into CASSPGGGPNTEAFF.

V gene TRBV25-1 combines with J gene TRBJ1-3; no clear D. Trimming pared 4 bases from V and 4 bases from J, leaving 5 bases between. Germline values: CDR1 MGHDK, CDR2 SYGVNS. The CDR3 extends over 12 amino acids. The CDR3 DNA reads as TGTGCCAGCAGTGCCCCGGGAAACACCATATATTTT. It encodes CASSAPGNTIYF.

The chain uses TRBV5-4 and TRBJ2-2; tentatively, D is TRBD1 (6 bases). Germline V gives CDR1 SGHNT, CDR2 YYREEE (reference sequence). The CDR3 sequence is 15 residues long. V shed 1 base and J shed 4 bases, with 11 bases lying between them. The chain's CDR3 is CASSLSGVGTGELFF. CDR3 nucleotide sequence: TGTGCCAGCAGCTTGTCAGGGGTGGGCACCGGGGAGCTGTTTTTT.

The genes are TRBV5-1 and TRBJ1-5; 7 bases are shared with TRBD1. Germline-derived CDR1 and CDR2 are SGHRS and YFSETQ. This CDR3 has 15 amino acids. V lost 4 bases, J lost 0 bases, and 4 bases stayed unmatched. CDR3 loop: CASSPRTGSNQPQHF. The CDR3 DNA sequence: TGCGCCAGCAGCCCCCGGACAGGTAGCAATCAGCCCCAGCATTTT.

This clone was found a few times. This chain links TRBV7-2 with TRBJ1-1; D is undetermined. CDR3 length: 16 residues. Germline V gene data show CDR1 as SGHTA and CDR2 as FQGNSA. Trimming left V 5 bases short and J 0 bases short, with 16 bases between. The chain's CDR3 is CASSPLGNALNTEAFF. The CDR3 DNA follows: TGTGCCAGCAGCCCACTCGGTAATGCATTGAACACTGAAGCTTTCTTT.

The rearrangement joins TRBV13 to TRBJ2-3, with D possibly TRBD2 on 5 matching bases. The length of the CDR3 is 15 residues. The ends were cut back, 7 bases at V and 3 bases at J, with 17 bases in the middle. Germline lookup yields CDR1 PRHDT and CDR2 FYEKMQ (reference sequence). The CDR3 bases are TGTGCCAGCAACTCTAAGGTCCTAGCTACAGATACGCAGTATTTT. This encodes CASNSKVLATDTQYF.